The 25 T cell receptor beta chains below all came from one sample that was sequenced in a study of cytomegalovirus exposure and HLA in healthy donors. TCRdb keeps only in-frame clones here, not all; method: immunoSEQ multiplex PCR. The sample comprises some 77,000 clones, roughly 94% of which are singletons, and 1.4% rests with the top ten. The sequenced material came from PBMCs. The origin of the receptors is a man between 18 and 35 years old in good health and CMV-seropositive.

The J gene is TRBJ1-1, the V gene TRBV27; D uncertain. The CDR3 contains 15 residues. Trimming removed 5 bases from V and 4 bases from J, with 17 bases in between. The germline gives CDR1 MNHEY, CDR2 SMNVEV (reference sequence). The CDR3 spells CASSLNSGASTEAFF. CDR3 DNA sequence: TGTGCCAGCAGTCTCAATTCGGGAGCTTCCACTGAAGCTTTCTTT.

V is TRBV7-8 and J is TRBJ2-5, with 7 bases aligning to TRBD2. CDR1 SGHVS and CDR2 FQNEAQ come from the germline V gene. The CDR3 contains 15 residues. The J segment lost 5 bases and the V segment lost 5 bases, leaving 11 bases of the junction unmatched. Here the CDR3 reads CASSPGGSGVETQYF. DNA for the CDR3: TGTGCCAGCAGCCCAGGAGGGAGCGGGGTCGAGACCCAGTACTTC.

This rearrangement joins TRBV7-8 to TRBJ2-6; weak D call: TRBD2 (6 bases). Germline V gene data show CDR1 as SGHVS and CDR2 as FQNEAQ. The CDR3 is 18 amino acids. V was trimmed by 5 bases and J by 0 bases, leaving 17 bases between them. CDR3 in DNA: TGTGCCAGCAGCAAGTGGAGGGTTCTCAGCTCTGGGGCCAACGTCCTGACTTTC. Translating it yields CASSKWRVLSSGANVLTF.

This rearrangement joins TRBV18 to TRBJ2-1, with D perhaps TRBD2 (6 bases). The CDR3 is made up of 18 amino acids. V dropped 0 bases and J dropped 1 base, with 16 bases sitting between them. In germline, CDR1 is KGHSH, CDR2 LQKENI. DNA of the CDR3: TGTGCCAGCTCACCACCTTCGGGGGTAGGAGGGTCCTACAATGAGCAGTTCTTC. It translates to CASSPPSGVGGSYNEQFF.

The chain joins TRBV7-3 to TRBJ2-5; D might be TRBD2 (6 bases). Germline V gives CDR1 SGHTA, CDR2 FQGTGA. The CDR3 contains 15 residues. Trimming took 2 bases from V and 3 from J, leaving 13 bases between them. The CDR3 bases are TGTGCCAGCAGCTTATATGGGGACTCCAAAGAGACCCAGTACTTC. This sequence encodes CASSLYGDSKETQYF.

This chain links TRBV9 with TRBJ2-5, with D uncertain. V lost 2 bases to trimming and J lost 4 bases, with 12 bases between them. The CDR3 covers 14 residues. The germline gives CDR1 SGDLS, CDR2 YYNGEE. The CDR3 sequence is CASSVEVFGETQYF. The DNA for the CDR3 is TGTGCCAGCAGCGTCGAGGTGTTCGGAGAGACCCAGTACTTC.

CDR3 protein: CASSYGGASPYEQYF. For the CDR3, the DNA is TGTGCCAGCAGTTACGGGGGCGCCTCCCCCTACGAGCAGTACTTC. The chain links TRBV6-5 to TRBJ2-7, with TRBD1 as a possible D gene (6 bases). Trimming cost V 2 bases and J 2 bases, with 13 bases left between them. This CDR3 comprises 15 residues. The germline V gene has CDR1 MNHEY and CDR2 SVGAGI.

Here the CDR3 reads CASSWGQGGTDTQYF. CDR3 DNA sequence: TGTGCCAGCAGTTGGGGACAGGGGGGCACAGATACGCAGTATTTT. The rearrangement joins TRBV6-1 to TRBJ2-3; the match to TRBD1 covers 11 bases. Per germline, CDR1 MNHNS and CDR2 SASEGT. V shed 5 bases and J 1 base; nucleotides not matched to a gene: 2. This CDR3 comprises 15 residues.

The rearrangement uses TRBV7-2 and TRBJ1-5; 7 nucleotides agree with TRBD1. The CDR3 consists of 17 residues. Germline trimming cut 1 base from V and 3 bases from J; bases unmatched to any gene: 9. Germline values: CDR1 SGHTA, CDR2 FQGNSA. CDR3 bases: TGTGCCAGCAGCTTAGGGGACAGACTTCCGTACAATCAGCCCCAGCATTTT. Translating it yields CASSLGDRLPYNQPQHF.

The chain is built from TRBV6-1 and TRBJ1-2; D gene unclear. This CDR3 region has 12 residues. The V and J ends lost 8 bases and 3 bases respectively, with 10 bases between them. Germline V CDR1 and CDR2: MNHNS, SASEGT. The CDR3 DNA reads TGTGCCAGCTCGAAAGACTACTATGGCTACACCTTC. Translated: CASSKDYYGYTF.

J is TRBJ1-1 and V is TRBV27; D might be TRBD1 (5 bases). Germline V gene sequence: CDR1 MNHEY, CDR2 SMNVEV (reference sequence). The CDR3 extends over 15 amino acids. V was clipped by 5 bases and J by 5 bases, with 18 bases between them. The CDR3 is CASSANGGDRTEAFF. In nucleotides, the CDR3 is TGTGCCAGCAGTGCCAACGGCGGGGACCGGACTGAAGCTTTCTTT.

CDR3 loop: CASSPRAGGLGDTQYF. In nucleotides, the CDR3 is TGTGCCAGCTCACCCCGAGCGGGGGGGCTTGGAGATACGCAGTATTTT. The rearrangement links TRBV18 to TRBJ2-3; TRBD2 matches at 10 bases. The CDR3 is 16 amino acids. With V trimmed by 3 bases and J by 5 bases, 8 bases remained unmatched. In germline, CDR1 is KGHSH, CDR2 LQKENI.

CDR3 sequence reads: CASRTGITSNQPQHF. CDR3 DNA: TGTGCCAGCAGGACAGGGATCACTAGCAATCAGCCCCAGCATTTT. The V gene is TRBV5-5, the J gene TRBJ1-5, with TRBD1 matching over 7 bases. Germline CDR1 reads SGHKS; CDR2 reads YYEKEE (reference sequence). There are 15 residues in the CDR3. J was trimmed by 0 bases and V by 5 bases; bases with no gene match: 5.

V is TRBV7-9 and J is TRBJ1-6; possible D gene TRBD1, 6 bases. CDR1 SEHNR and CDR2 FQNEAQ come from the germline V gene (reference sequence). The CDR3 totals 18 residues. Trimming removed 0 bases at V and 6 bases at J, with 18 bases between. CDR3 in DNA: TGTGCCAGCAGCTTAGCGCTCGGGACATCGTCTTTTAATTCACCCCTCCACTTT. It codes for CASSLALGTSSFNSPLHF.

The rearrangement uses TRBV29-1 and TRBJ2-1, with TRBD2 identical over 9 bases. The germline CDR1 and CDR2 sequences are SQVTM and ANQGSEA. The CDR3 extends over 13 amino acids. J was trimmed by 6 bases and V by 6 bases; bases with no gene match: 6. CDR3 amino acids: CSVLERGANEQFF. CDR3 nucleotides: TGCAGCGTCCTCGAGCGGGGGGCCAATGAGCAGTTCTTC.

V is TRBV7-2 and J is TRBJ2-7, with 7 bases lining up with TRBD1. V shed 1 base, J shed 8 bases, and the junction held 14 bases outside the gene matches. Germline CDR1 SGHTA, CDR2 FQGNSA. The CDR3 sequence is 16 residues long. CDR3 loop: CASSLVRQGSGTQQYF. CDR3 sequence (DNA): TGTGCCAGCAGCTTAGTGCGACAGGGTTCCGGGACCCAGCAGTACTTC.

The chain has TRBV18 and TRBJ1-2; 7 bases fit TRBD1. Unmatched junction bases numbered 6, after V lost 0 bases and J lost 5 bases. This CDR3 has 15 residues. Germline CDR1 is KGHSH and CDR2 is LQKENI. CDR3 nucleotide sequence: TGTGCCAGCTCACCACCGGGACAGCGCCCGTATGGCTACACCTTC. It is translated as CASSPPGQRPYGYTF. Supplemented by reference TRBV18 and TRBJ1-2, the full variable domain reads NAGVMQNPRHLVRRRGQEARLRCSPMKGHSHVYWYRQLPEEGLKFMVYLQKENIIDESGMPKERFSAEFPKEGPSILRIQQVVRGDSAAYFCASSPPGQRPYGYTFGSGTRLTVV.

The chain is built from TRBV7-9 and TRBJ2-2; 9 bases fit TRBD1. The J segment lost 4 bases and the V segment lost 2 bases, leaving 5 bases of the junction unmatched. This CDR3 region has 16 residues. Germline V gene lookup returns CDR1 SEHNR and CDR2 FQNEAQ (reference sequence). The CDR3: CASSLMGTGFTGELFF. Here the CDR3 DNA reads TGTGCCAGCAGCTTAATGGGGACAGGGTTCACCGGGGAGCTGTTTTTT.

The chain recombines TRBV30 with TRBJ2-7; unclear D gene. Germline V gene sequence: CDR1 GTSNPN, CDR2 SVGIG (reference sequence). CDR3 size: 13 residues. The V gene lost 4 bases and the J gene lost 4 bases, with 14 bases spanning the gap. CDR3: CAWNNGGLYEQYF. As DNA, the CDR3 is TGTGCCTGGAACAACGGTGGGCTGTACGAGCAGTACTTC.

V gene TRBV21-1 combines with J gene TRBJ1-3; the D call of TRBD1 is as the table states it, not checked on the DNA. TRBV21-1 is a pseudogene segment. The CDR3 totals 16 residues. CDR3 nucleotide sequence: TGTGCCAGCAGCTTTAACAGGGGGCGTTGCGGAAACACCATATATTTT. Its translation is CASSFNRGRCGNTIYF.

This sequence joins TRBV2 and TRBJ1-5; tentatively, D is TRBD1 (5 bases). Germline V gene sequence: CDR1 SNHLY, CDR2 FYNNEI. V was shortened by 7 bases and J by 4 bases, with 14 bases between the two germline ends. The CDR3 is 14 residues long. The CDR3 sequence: CASKKGQPNQPQHF. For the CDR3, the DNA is TGTGCCAGCAAGAAAGGACAACCAAATCAGCCCCAGCATTTT.

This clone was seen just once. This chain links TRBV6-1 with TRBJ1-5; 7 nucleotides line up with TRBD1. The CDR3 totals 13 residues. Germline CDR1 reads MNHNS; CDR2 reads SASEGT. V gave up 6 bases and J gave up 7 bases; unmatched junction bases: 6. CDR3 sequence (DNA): TGTGCCAGCAGCGGACAGGCGCTACAGCCCCAGCATTTT. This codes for CASSGQALQPQHF.

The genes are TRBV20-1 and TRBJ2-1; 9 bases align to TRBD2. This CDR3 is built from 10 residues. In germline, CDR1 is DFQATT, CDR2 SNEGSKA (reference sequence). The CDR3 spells CSGGRGEQFF. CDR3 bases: TGCAGCGGCGGGAGGGGGGAGCAGTTCTTC.

The CDR3 loop is CASSFGPGVNYGYTF. The CDR3 nucleotides read TGTGCCAGCAGTTTTGGGCCAGGGGTCAACTATGGCTACACCTTC. The chain links TRBV28 to TRBJ1-2; perhaps TRBD1 as D (6 bases). V lost 3 bases and J 2 bases, leaving 13 bases between the germline ends. The CDR3 length is 15 residues. Germline CDR1 MDHEN, CDR2 SYDVKM.

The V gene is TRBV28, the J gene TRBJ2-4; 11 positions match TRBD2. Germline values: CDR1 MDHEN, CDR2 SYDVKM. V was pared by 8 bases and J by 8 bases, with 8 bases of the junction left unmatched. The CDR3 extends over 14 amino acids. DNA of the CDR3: TGTGCCAGCCAACTAGCGGGGGCGAGGGACATTCAGTACTTC. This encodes CASQLAGARDIQYF. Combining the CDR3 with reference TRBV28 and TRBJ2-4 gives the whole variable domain DVKVTQSSRYLVKRTGEKVFLECVQDMDHENMFWYRQDPGLGLRLIYFSYDVKMKEKGDIPEGYSVSREKKERFSLILESASTNQTSMYLCASQLAGARDIQYFGAGTRLSVL.